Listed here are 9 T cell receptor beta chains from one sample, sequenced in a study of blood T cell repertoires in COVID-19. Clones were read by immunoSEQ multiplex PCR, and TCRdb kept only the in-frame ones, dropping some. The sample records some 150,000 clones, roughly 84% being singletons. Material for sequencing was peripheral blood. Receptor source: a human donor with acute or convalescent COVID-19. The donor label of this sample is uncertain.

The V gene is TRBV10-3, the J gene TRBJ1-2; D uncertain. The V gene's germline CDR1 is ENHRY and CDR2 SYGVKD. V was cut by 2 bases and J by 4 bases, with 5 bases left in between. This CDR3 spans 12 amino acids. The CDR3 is CAISEQVYGYTF. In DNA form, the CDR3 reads TGTGCCATCAGTGAGCAGGTCTATGGCTACACCTTC.

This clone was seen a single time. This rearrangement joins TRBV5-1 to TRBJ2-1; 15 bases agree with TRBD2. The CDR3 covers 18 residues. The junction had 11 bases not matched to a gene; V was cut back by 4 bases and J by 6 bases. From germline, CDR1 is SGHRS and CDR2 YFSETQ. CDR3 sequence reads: CASSPRTSGRAEGNEQFF. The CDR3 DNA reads TGCGCCAGCAGCCCGCGGACTAGCGGGAGGGCCGAGGGCAATGAGCAGTTCTTC.

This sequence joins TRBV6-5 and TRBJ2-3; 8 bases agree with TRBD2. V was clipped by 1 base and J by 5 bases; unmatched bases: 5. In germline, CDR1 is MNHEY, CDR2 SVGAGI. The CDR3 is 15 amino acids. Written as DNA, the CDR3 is TGTGCCAGCAGTTACTGGGCGGGGGGAAAAGATACGCAGTATTTT. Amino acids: CASSYWAGGKDTQYF.

In DNA, the CDR3 is TGTGCCAGCAGCCCCCACAGGGGGCTCGAGCAGTACTTC. Amino acid sequence: CASSPHRGLEQYF. V gene TRBV28 combines with J gene TRBJ2-7; TRBD1 matches 9 bases. Unmatched junction bases numbered 6, after V lost 6 bases and J lost 6 bases. The CDR3 runs to 13 residues. Germline CDR1 MDHEN, CDR2 SYDVKM.

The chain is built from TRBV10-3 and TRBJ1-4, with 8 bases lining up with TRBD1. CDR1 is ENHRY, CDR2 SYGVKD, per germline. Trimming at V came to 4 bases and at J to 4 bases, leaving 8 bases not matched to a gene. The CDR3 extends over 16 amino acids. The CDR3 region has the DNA TGTGCCATCAGTGCCGGACAGGGCGGGAGTAATGAAAAACTGTTTTTT. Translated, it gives CAISAGQGGSNEKLFF.

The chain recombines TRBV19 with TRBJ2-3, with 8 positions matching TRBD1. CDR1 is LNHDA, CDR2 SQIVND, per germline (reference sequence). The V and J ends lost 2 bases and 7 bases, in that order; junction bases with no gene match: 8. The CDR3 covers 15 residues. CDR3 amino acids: CASSILQAGGHTQYF. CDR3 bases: TGTGCCAGTAGTATACTGCAGGCAGGGGGCCATACGCAGTATTTT.

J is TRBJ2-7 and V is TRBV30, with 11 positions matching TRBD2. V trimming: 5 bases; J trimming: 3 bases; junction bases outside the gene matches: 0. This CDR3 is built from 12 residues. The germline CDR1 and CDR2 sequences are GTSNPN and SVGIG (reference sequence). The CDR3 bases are TGTGCCTGGGGGACTAGCGGCTACGAGCAGTACGTC. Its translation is CAWGTSGYEQYV.

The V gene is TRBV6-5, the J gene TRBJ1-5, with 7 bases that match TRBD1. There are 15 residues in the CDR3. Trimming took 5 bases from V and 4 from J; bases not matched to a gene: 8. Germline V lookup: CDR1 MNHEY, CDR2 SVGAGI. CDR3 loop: CASSRTGDANQPQHF. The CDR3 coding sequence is TGTGCCAGCAGTCGAACAGGGGACGCAAATCAGCCCCAGCATTTT.

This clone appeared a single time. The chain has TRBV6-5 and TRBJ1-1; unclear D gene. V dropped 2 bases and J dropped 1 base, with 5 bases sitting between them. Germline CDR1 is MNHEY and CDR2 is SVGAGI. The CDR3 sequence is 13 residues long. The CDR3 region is CASSYNRNTEAFF. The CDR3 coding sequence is TGTGCCAGCAGTTACAATCGGAACACTGAAGCTTTCTTT.